What follows are 28 T cell receptor beta chains derived from one specimen sequenced in a study of T cell responses to AZD1222 COVID-19 vaccine. Libraries were prepared by immunoSEQ multiplex PCR; TCRdb keeps only in-frame clonotypes and omits some of them. The sample includes 95,000 to 110,000 clones, over 80% of them seen just once. The material was peripheral blood, obtained on day 0 of AZD1222 vaccination. The receptors derive from an adult in good health.

V gene TRBV24-1 combines with J gene TRBJ2-5, with D possibly TRBD2 on 5 matching bases. With 3 bases removed from V and 8 bases from J, the gap between germline ends came to 12 bases. The germline V gene encodes CDR1 KGHDR and CDR2 SFDVKD. This CDR3 contains 13 residues. Written as DNA, the CDR3 is TGTGCCACCAGTGATGCAATCGGGGAAACCCAGTACTTC. It translates to CATSDAIGETQYF.

V gene TRBV7-2 combines with J gene TRBJ1-1; D remains ambiguous. The CDR3 spans 13 residues. CDR1 and CDR2 from the germline V gene are SGHTA and FQGNSA. Trimming took 3 bases from V and 7 from J, leaving 12 bases between them. DNA of the CDR3: TGTGCCAGCAGCTTCGGGTATGAGATTGAAGCTTTCTTT. As protein: CASSFGYEIEAFF.

This sequence joins TRBV7-9 and TRBJ2-2; D not certain. CDR3 length: 14 amino acids. Trimming stripped 4 bases from V and 2 bases from J, with 8 bases between. The germline V gene encodes CDR1 SEHNR and CDR2 FQNEAQ (reference sequence). CDR3 DNA: TGTGCCAGCAGCTCAGACGTTAACACCGGGGAGCTGTTTTTT. The encoded protein is CASSSDVNTGELFF.

The gene calls are TRBV12-3 or TRBV12-4 and TRBJ1-2, with a possible D match to TRBD1 (5 bases). With 1 base removed from V and 6 bases from J, the gap between germline ends came to 9 bases. The CDR3 covers 13 residues. For the CDR3, the DNA is TGTGCCAGCAGTTTAGGGGGGGAGGATGGCTACACCTTC. This encodes CASSLGGEDGYTF.

V usage is TRBV7-9 and J usage is TRBJ1-5; D is possibly TRBD1 (6 bases). From germline, CDR1 is SEHNR and CDR2 FQNEAQ (reference sequence). CDR3 length: 14 amino acids. The V end lost 5 bases, the J end lost 1 base, and 9 bases lay between the germline ends. CDR3 sequence: CASSPRGSNQPQHF. Here the CDR3 DNA reads TGTGCCAGCAGCCCCAGGGGAAGCAATCAGCCCCAGCATTTT.

This chain connects TRBV6-6 to TRBJ2-1; D possibly corresponds to TRBD2 (6 bases). Germline CDR1 MNHNY, CDR2 SVGAGI (reference sequence). The CDR3 runs 14 residues. V was pared by 7 bases and J by 3 bases, with 13 bases between. The CDR3 coding sequence is TGTGCCAGCATTGGACTGGGAGGCTACAATGAGCAGTTCTTC. It specifies CASIGLGGYNEQFF.

This sequence joins TRBV7-2 and TRBJ2-2; 11 bases fit TRBD2. The V gene end was trimmed by 5 bases and the J gene end by 5 bases; junction bases not matched to a gene: 10. Germline CDR1 is SGHTA and CDR2 is FQGNSA. The CDR3 extends over 17 amino acids. The CDR3 nucleotides are TGTGCCAGCAGCCCAGAAGTTAGCGGGAGGGGTACCGGGGAGCTGTTTTTT. This translates into CASSPEVSGRGTGELFF.

This clone has just a few counts. The rearrangement uses TRBV30 and TRBJ2-7; unclear D gene. The germline V gene has CDR1 GTSNPN and CDR2 SVGIG (reference sequence). This CDR3 contains 11 residues. Deletions cut 1 base from V and 4 bases from J, with 5 bases between. In nucleotides, the CDR3 is TGTGCCTGGAGTGCAGCATACGAGCAGTACTTC. Protein: CAWSAAYEQYF.

The rearrangement links TRBV27 to TRBJ2-7; D may correspond to TRBD1 or TRBD2 (6 bases each). The CDR3 covers 16 residues. The ends were cut back, 4 bases at V and 5 bases at J, with 21 bases in the middle. Germline V gene data show CDR1 as MNHEY and CDR2 as SMNVEV (reference sequence). Here the CDR3 reads CASSSTSKWGAHEQYF. The DNA of the CDR3 is TGTGCCAGCAGTTCTACCTCTAAGTGGGGGGCCCACGAGCAGTACTTC.

This rearrangement joins TRBV6-5 to TRBJ1-5, with unresolved D. The V end was cut by 6 bases, the J end by 6 bases, with 12 bases between. Germline loops: CDR1 MNHEY, CDR2 SVGAGI. The CDR3 totals 13 residues. The CDR3 loop is CASSQGFSQPQHF. Written as DNA, the CDR3 is TGTGCCAGCAGCCAAGGGTTTAGTCAGCCCCAGCATTTT.

The J gene is TRBJ2-5, the V gene TRBV29-1; TRBD2 matches 11 bases. V gave up 5 bases and J gave up 3 bases; unmatched junction bases: 2. Germline-derived CDR1 and CDR2 are SQVTM and ANQGSEA. This CDR3 is 13 amino acids long. The CDR3 region has the DNA TGCAGCGTTACTAGCGGGAGTGAAGAGACCCAGTACTTC. Translation gives CSVTSGSEETQYF. The whole variable domain, filled in from reference TRBV29-1 and TRBJ2-5, reads SAVISQKPSRDICQRGTSLTIQCQVDSQVTMMFWYRQQPGQSLTLIATANQGSEATYESGFVIDKFPISRPNLTFSTLTVSNMSPEDSSIYLCSVTSGSEETQYFGPGTRLLVL.

The chain links TRBV5-1 to TRBJ1-1; 7 bases agree with TRBD1. This CDR3 spans 13 amino acids. Germline V gives CDR1 SGHRS, CDR2 YFSETQ. J gave up 5 bases and V 3 bases, and 4 bases lay outside the gene matches. CDR3 loop: CASSSGGSTEAFF. Here the CDR3 DNA reads TGCGCCAGCAGCTCAGGGGGTAGTACTGAAGCTTTCTTT.

J is TRBJ2-7 and V is TRBV10-2, with D possibly matching TRBD1 (5 bases). The CDR3 contains 15 residues. The germline V and J ends were trimmed by 5 bases and 0 bases, with 14 bases remaining between them. The V gene's germline CDR1 is WSHSY and CDR2 SAAADI. CDR3 coding DNA: TGCGCCAGCAGTCAATGGGGCTACTCCTCCTACGAGCAGTACTTC. As protein: CASSQWGYSSYEQYF.

The chain has TRBV7-6 and TRBJ2-3; D may be TRBD2 (7 bases). The germline V and J ends were trimmed by 5 bases and 1 base, with 13 bases remaining between them. The germline gives CDR1 SGHVS, CDR2 FNYEAQ. The CDR3 is 15 amino acids. The chain's CDR3 is CASSLRGGGTDTQYF. The CDR3 nucleotides are TGTGCCAGCAGCCTAAGGGGGGGAGGCACAGATACGCAGTATTTT.

The CDR3 sequence is CASTQWGSNQPQHF. The DNA of the CDR3 is TGTGCCAGCACCCAATGGGGTAGCAATCAGCCCCAGCATTTT. J is TRBJ1-5 and V is TRBV7-2; D not certain. The V and J ends lost 7 bases and 0 bases respectively, with 10 bases between them. The CDR3 is 14 residues long. Per germline, CDR1 SGHTA and CDR2 FQGNSA.

The chain has TRBV2 and TRBJ1-6; no firm D call. The CDR3 runs to 14 residues. Germline V lookup: CDR1 SNHLY, CDR2 FYNNEI. CDR3 nucleotides: TGTGCTGGCTCGCGGTCTCCTAAGGATTCACCCCTCCACTTT. It codes for CAGSRSPKDSPLHF.

The CDR3 region is CASSQDPGTTGNTIYF. The CDR3 bases are TGTGCCAGCAGCCAAGACCCTGGGACAACTGGAAACACCATATATTTT. The gene calls are TRBV4-2 and TRBJ1-3, with D perhaps TRBD1 (6 bases). From germline, CDR1 is LGHNA and CDR2 YNFKEQ. The V end lost 0 bases, the J end lost 2 bases, and 11 bases lay between the germline ends. The CDR3 is 16 amino acids.

The rearrangement uses TRBV6-4 and TRBJ2-5, with TRBD1 as a possible D gene (6 bases). Germline V gene data show CDR1 as MRHNA and CDR2 as SNTAGT. V lost 0 bases and J 7 bases, leaving 18 bases between the germline ends. The CDR3 covers 16 residues. The CDR3 sequence is CASSDSPSTGYATQYF. The CDR3 bases are TGTGCCAGCAGTGACTCCCCGTCTACAGGGTATGCGACCCAGTACTTC.

The chain joins TRBV4-3 to TRBJ2-6; 7 nucleotides line up with TRBD1. The CDR3 runs to 17 residues. The V gene end was trimmed by 4 bases and the J gene end by 2 bases; junction bases not matched to a gene: 8. Germline V gives CDR1 LGHNA, CDR2 YSLEER. In DNA form, the CDR3 reads TGCGCCAGCAGCCGCTTAACAGGGGAAACTGGGGCCAACGTCCTGACTTTC. This sequence encodes CASSRLTGETGANVLTF.

V is TRBV18 and J is TRBJ2-7; the match to TRBD1 covers 9 bases. This CDR3 region has 14 residues. V dropped 6 bases and J dropped 0; count of bases not matched to a gene: 3. Germline V gene sequence: CDR1 KGHSH, CDR2 LQKENI. The DNA for the CDR3 is TGTGCCAGCTCTTTGACAGGGGGCTCCTACGAGCAGTACTTC. Protein product: CASSLTGGSYEQYF.

J is TRBJ1-1 and V is TRBV27; tentatively, D is TRBD1 (5 bases). V lost 2 bases to trimming and J lost 5 bases, with 9 bases between them. The CDR3 has 13 residues. The germline CDR1 and CDR2 sequences are MNHEY and SMNVEV (reference sequence). Written as DNA, the CDR3 is TGTGCCAGCAGTTTAAAGGGGAGAACTGAAGCTTTCTTT. It translates to CASSLKGRTEAFF.

The chain joins TRBV9 to TRBJ2-3; 8 positions agree with TRBD2. Germline V lookup: CDR1 SGDLS, CDR2 YYNGEE. The CDR3 length is 15 residues. J gave up 5 bases and V 3 bases, and 8 bases lay outside the gene matches. CDR3 residues: CASSDLTSGRDTQYF. CDR3 nucleotides: TGTGCCAGCAGCGACCTCACTAGCGGCCGAGATACGCAGTATTTT.

V and J are TRBV19 and TRBJ1-2; D perhaps matches TRBD1 (5 bases). The CDR3 is 13 residues long. The V end lost 4 bases, the J end lost 6 bases, and 12 bases lay between the germline ends. Germline CDR1 reads LNHDA; CDR2 reads SQIVND (reference sequence). CDR3 region: CASSSWQGNGYTF. The CDR3 region has the DNA TGTGCCAGTAGTAGTTGGCAGGGCAATGGCTACACCTTC.

This clone appeared a single time. This chain links TRBV28 with TRBJ2-1; D is unresolved. V was trimmed by 3 bases and J by 4 bases, leaving 16 bases between them. This CDR3 has 16 amino acids. Germline lookup yields CDR1 MDHEN and CDR2 SYDVKM. The CDR3 reads CASSFLPSSFYNEQFF. CDR3 nucleotides: TGTGCCAGCAGTTTCCTCCCTTCCTCCTTTTACAATGAGCAGTTCTTC.

The genes are TRBV7-2 and TRBJ2-5, with 10 nucleotides matching TRBD1. The V and J ends lost 4 bases and 4 bases, in that order; junction bases with no gene match: 9. The CDR3 runs to 16 residues. Germline values: CDR1 SGHTA, CDR2 FQGNSA. The CDR3 loop reads CASSSDPGQGRETQYF. The CDR3 DNA reads as TGTGCCAGCAGCTCGGACCCGGGACAGGGGAGAGAGACCCAGTACTTC.

This clone was observed once. The CDR3 region is CSAGQGSDEKLFF. Here the CDR3 DNA reads TGCAGCGCCGGTCAGGGAAGCGATGAAAAACTGTTTTTT. The V call is TRBV29-1, the J call TRBJ1-4; possibly TRBD1 for D (5 bases). Germline V gene data show CDR1 as SQVTM and CDR2 as ANQGSEA. Trimming pared 7 bases from V and 6 bases from J, leaving 15 bases between. This CDR3 has 13 amino acids.

This chain joins TRBV11-3 and TRBJ2-1; D call uncertain. CDR3 size: 13 residues. The V gene's germline CDR1 is SGHNT and CDR2 YENEEA. The V and J ends lost 3 bases and 8 bases respectively, with 11 bases between them. CDR3 amino acids: CASSFEKTDEQFF. The CDR3 bases are TGTGCCAGCAGCTTCGAAAAGACCGATGAGCAGTTCTTC. Complete variable domain (other parts from reference TRBV11-3 and TRBJ2-1): EAGVVQSPRYKIIEKKQPVAFWCNPISGHNTLYWYLQNLGQGPELLIRYENEEAVDDSQLPKDRFSAERLKGVDSTLKIQPAELGDSAVYLCASSFEKTDEQFFGPGTRLTVL.

The chain recombines TRBV21-1 with TRBJ1-5. TRBV21-1 is a pseudogene. The CDR3 totals 13 residues. For the CDR3, the DNA is TGTGCCAGCAGCAAAAGTCCAGCGGGGCCCCAGCATTTT. This sequence encodes CASSKSPAGPQHF.